The rows below give T cell receptor beta chains drawn from one sample of a study of T cell responses to AZD1222 COVID-19 vaccine. Measured with immunoSEQ multiplex PCR; TCRdb has only the in-frame clones, and not every one. The repertoire includes approximately 120,000 clones, 87% of them detected once, and approximately 4.7% sits in the top ten. The starting material was peripheral blood, obtained on day 0 of AZD1222 vaccination. Every receptor here comes from an adult in good health. Each CDR3 is given with its conserved first and last residue. A D gene is named only where the DNA matches it firmly. Where a row states a size, it is once, few, many or the class of an expanded clone; other rows omit it.

D gene	clone size	V gene	J gene	CDR3 protein	CDR3 DNA
.	few	TRBV28	TRBJ1-1	CASSLIAGYNEAFF	TGTGCCAGCAGTTTAATTGCGGGATACAATGAAGCTTTCTTT
TRBD1	.	TRBV6-5	TRBJ1-6	CASSITGVWSPLHF	TGTGCCAGCAGTATCACAGGGGTTTGGTCACCCCTCCACTTT
.	.	TRBV12-3/TRBV12-4	TRBJ1-6	CASSPINSPLHF	TGTGCCAGCAGTCCAATTAATTCACCCCTCCACTTT
.	.	TRBV12-5	TRBJ1-1	CASATGFRTEAFF	TGTGCTAGCGCCACAGGGTTTAGGACTGAAGCTTTCTTT
TRBD2	.	TRBV3-1/TRBV3-2	TRBJ2-1	CASSQEAPSGGYEQFF	TGTGCCAGCAGCCAAGAGGCACCTAGCGGGGGGTATGAGCAGTTCTTC
.	.	TRBV5-1	TRBJ1-4	CASSLGEGVVEKLFF	TGCGCCAGCAGCTTGGGAGAGGGAGTGGTTGAAAAACTGTTTTTT
.	.	TRBV18	TRBJ1-1	CASSEGVPGNTEAFF	TGTGCCAGCTCAGAAGGGGTTCCGGGGAACACTGAAGCTTTCTTT
.	.	TRBV6-5	TRBJ1-2	CASESGGANYGYTF	TGTGCCAGCGAGAGCGGGGGCGCGAACTATGGCTACACCTTC
.	few	TRBV6-5	TRBJ2-7	CASTASGSTYEQYF	TGTGCCAGCACGGCCTCCGGGAGCACCTACGAGCAGTACTTC
TRBD1	.	TRBV6-5	TRBJ2-7	CASSGTVSSYEQYF	TGTGCCAGCAGCGGGACAGTCAGCTCCTACGAGCAGTACTTC
.	.	TRBV3-1/TRBV3-2	TRBJ2-2	CASSQDFRRALNTGELFF	TGTGCCAGCAGCCAAGATTTCCGGAGGGCATTAAACACCGGGGAGCTGTTTTTT
.	.	TRBV19	TRBJ2-1	CASSKSAGFNEQFF	TGTGCCAGTAGTAAATCGGCCGGTTTCAATGAGCAGTTCTTC
TRBD1	few	TRBV7-9	TRBJ1-2	CASSLDRGLRGYTF	TGTGCCAGCAGCTTAGACAGGGGGCTGCGTGGCTACACCTTC
.	.	TRBV12-2	TRBJ2-2	CASHRGNTGELFF	TGTGCAAGTCACCGGGGGAACACCGGGGAGCTGTTTTTT
.	once	TRBV5-1	TRBJ1-2	CASSLAWGSWGYTF	TGCGCCAGCAGCTTGGCCTGGGGAAGCTGGGGCTACACCTTC
.	.	TRBV6-1	TRBJ2-3	CASSEGRDITDTQYF	TGTGCCAGCAGTGAAGGAAGGGATATCACAGATACGCAGTATTTT
TRBD1	.	TRBV19	TRBJ1-3	CASSMGGQSSGNTIYF	TGTGCCAGTAGTATGGGGGGACAGAGCTCTGGAAACACCATATATTTT
TRBD2	.	TRBV3-1/TRBV3-2	TRBJ2-3	CASSQGLADTDTQYF	TGTGCCAGCAGCCAGGGACTAGCGGACACAGATACGCAGTATTTT
TRBD1	.	TRBV11-2	TRBJ1-3	CASSLTGASGNTIYF	TGTGCCAGCAGCTTAACAGGGGCCTCTGGAAACACCATATATTTT
.	once	TRBV27	TRBJ1-6	CASSRAGGYQNSPLHF	TGTGCCAGCAGCCGGGCGGGGGGTTACCAGAATTCACCCCTCCACTTT
.	.	TRBV5-1	TRBJ1-1	CASSLGPGGNTEAFF	TGCGCCAGCAGCTTGGGTCCGGGGGGTAACACTGAAGCTTTCTTT
.	.	TRBV10-2	TRBJ2-5	CASSPKRQETQYF	TGCGCCAGCAGCCCCAAGCGCCAAGAGACCCAGTACTTC
TRBD1	.	TRBV4-2	TRBJ2-2	CASSQEGGGSDTGELFF	TGTGCCAGCAGCCAAGAAGGGGGCGGTTCGGACACCGGGGAGCTGTTTTTT
.	few	TRBV7-9	TRBJ1-5	CASSPWGINQPQHF	TGTGCCAGCAGCCCCTGGGGAATCAATCAGCCCCAGCATTTT
.	.	TRBV7-8	TRBJ2-3	CASSLRADDTQYF	TGTGCCAGCAGTCTCCGAGCCGATGATACGCAGTATTTT
.	once	TRBV12-3/TRBV12-4	TRBJ2-3	CASGGADTQYF	TGTGCCAGCGGCGGAGCCGATACGCAGTATTTT
.	.	TRBV7-9	TRBJ1-5	CASSLRDGVENQPQHF	TGTGCCAGCAGCTTACGGGACGGCGTGGAAAATCAGCCCCAGCATTTT
.	few	TRBV6-6	TRBJ2-7	CASRENSYEQYF	TGTGCCAGCAGAGAGAACAGCTACGAGCAGTACTTC
TRBD2	few	TRBV5-4	TRBJ2-2	CASSWRGGANTGELFF	TGTGCCAGCAGCTGGCGGGGGGGTGCGAACACCGGGGAGCTGTTTTTT
.	.	TRBV7-7	TRBJ2-7	CASSLGGGSYEQYF	TGTGCTAGCAGCTTAGGCGGTGGCTCCTACGAGCAGTACTTC
.	once	TRBV6-2/TRBV6-3	TRBJ2-7	CASSYDSSGSYEQYF	TGTGCCAGCAGTTATGACTCTTCCGGCTCCTACGAGCAGTACTTC
TRBD2	once	TRBV2	TRBJ2-7	CASSGLAGANSYEQYF	TGTGCCAGCAGTGGTCTAGCGGGCGCTAACTCCTACGAGCAGTACTTC
.	.	TRBV18	TRBJ1-2	CASSEGSYGYTF	TGTGCCAGCTCAGAGGGATCTTATGGCTACACCTTC
TRBD1	.	TRBV27	TRBJ1-1	CASSHSMGQGAGLEAFF	TGTGCCAGCAGTCATAGCATGGGACAGGGTGCGGGGCTTGAAGCTTTCTTT
.	.	TRBV2	TRBJ2-5	CASSSLARETQYF	TGTGCCAGCAGTTCGCTAGCGAGAGAGACCCAGTACTTC
.	.	TRBV7-9	TRBJ1-1	CASSSRGNTEAFF	TGTGCCAGCAGCTCCCGGGGGAACACTGAAGCTTTCTTT
.	.	TRBV6-5	TRBJ2-3	CASSQTGTDTQYF	TGTGCCAGCAGTCAAACAGGCACAGATACGCAGTATTTT
TRBD1	once	TRBV28	TRBJ1-2	CASSTGQEGNYGYTF	TGTGCCAGCAGTACCGGACAGGAGGGTAACTATGGCTACACCTTC
.	.	TRBV28	TRBJ2-7	CASSLEQYF	TGTGCCAGCAGTTTAGAGCAGTACTTC
.	.	TRBV6-5	TRBJ1-5	CASSSSRGGQPQHF	TGTGCAAGCAGTTCTAGCCGGGGGGGTCAGCCCCAGCATTTT
.	.	TRBV3-1/TRBV3-2	TRBJ1-4	CASSQAGVNEKLFF	TGTGCCAGCAGCCAAGCAGGGGTAAATGAAAAACTGTTTTTT
TRBD1	.	TRBV3-1/TRBV3-2	TRBJ2-7	CASSLKGAIYEQYF	TGTGCCAGCAGCCTAAAGGGGGCGATCTACGAGCAGTACTTC
TRBD1	.	TRBV10-3	TRBJ1-6	CATRGGTTGNNSPLHF	TGTGCCACCCGGGGGGGGACGACAGGGAATAATTCACCCCTCCACTTT
TRBD2	.	TRBV2	TRBJ2-3	CASSGGLAGANPTDTQYF	TGTGCCAGCAGTGGGGGACTAGCGGGGGCCAACCCCACAGATACGCAGTATTTT
.	.	TRBV11-1	TRBJ2-3	CASSLTLEDTQYF	TGTGCCAGCAGCTTAACATTGGAAGATACGCAGTATTTT
TRBD1	.	TRBV18	TRBJ1-1	CASSPLTGMGAEAFF	TGTGCCAGCTCACCCTTGACAGGGATGGGCGCTGAAGCTTTCTTT
TRBD1	.	TRBV24-1	TRBJ2-2	CATSDWDRGRTGELFF	TGTGCCACCAGTGACTGGGACAGGGGTCGCACCGGGGAGCTGTTTTTT
TRBD2	.	TRBV18	TRBJ2-7	CASAGLSSYEQYF	TGTGCCAGCGCGGGACTAAGCTCCTACGAGCAGTACTTC
.	.	TRBV7-2	TRBJ2-2	CASSSGLTGELFF	TGTGCCAGCAGCTCCGGACTCACCGGGGAGCTGTTTTTT
.	few	TRBV6-5	TRBJ2-2	CASRPGTHSAGELFF	TGTGCCAGCAGGCCAGGGACTCATAGCGCCGGGGAGCTGTTTTTT
TRBD2	.	TRBV6-6	TRBJ2-2	CASSPGLAGLTNTGELFF	TGTGCCAGCAGTCCGGGACTAGCGGGTCTAACGAACACCGGGGAGCTGTTTTTT
.	.	TRBV5-5	TRBJ1-1	CASSLGGAGTEAFF	TGTGCCAGCAGCTTGGGAGGGGCCGGCACTGAAGCTTTCTTT
.	.	TRBV6-2/TRBV6-3	TRBJ2-1	CASSYSPPGPIGNPYNEQFF	TGTGCCAGCAGTTACTCCCCTCCAGGGCCGATAGGAAACCCCTACAATGAGCAGTTCTTC
.	.	TRBV7-2	TRBJ2-3	CASSFLRADTQYF	TGTGCCAGCAGCTTCTTACGGGCAGATACGCAGTATTTT
TRBD2	.	TRBV19	TRBJ2-7	CASSIGLAGVGYEQYF	TGTGCCAGTAGTATTGGGCTAGCGGGAGTGGGCTACGAGCAGTACTTC